This TCR beta chain was obtained from a study of vaccination and CD4 T cells after COVID-19. Treatment reported: roughly nine-day PBMC culture with coronavirus spike peptide pools or control peptides (ViraFEST assay). Those CD4+ T cells from the unexposed donor predate the COVID-19 pandemic (2011-2018). This clonotype was seen a handful of times. Antigen unknown. An Oncomine TCR Beta short-read assay was used to sequence the DNA from cultured CD4+ T cells. TCRdb independently ran MiXCR on the PCR reads; one entry per CDR3 protein. The table lists 5,000 to 7,500 distinct CDR3 sequences, under 60% of them singletons. V lost 8 bases, J lost 10 bases, and 17 bases lay in between. The CDR3 spans 12 residues. Germline assignment: CDR1 LNHDA and CDR2 SQIVND (reference sequence).

The chain recombines TRBV19 with TRBJ1-2; D is ambiguous. This receptor was obtained from a human donor in good health. The sequenced material came from CD4+ T cells from blood, cultured in vitro. For the CDR3, the DNA is TGTGCCAGTGCCGTTTTGGAGGGTCACTACACCTTC. It encodes CASAVLEGHYTF.